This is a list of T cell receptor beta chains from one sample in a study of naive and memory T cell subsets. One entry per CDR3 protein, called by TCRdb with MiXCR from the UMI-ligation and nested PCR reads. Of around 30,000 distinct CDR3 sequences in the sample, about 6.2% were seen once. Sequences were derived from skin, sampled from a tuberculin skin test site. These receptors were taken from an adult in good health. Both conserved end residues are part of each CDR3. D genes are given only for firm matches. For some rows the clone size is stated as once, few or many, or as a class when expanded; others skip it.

TGTGCCAGTACCTCTGGGGCCAACGTCCTGACTTTC	CASTSGANVLTF	NA	TRBJ2-6	TRBV19	12	many
TGTGCCAGCAGAACAATAGCGGGGGGTGAAGAGACCCAGTACTTC	CASRTIAGGEETQYF	TRBD2	TRBJ2-5	TRBV12-3/TRBV12-4	15	many
TGTGCCAGCCGAGTACAGGAGAGGGGATTGAACACTGAAGCTTTCTTT	CASRVQERGLNTEAFF	NA	TRBJ1-1	TRBV12-3/TRBV12-4	16	many
TGTGCCAGCAGCCCAGGGACTAGCGGGGGGCAGCAGTTCTTC	CASSPGTSGGQQFF	TRBD2	TRBJ2-1	TRBV7-7	14	many
TGCAGTGCTAGAGATCTCGGGACATACCAAGAGACCCAGTACTTC	CSARDLGTYQETQYF	NA	TRBJ2-5	TRBV20-1	15	medium-sized
TGTGCCAGCGGACCCAGTACGGTCTACGAGCAGTACTTC	CASGPSTVYEQYF	NA	TRBJ2-7	TRBV7-9	13	many
TGTGCCAGCAGCGAGCGGAGCGCCACTGAAGCTTTCTTT	CASSERSATEAFF	NA	TRBJ1-1	TRBV6-5	13	many
TGTGCCAGCAGTAAGGGACTAGCGGATCGCTACGAGCAGTACTTC	CASSKGLADRYEQYF	TRBD2	TRBJ2-7	TRBV2	15	medium-sized
TGTGCCAGCAGCTTTAGGGGAACTGGGGCCAACGTCCTGACTTTC	CASSFRGTGANVLTF	NA	TRBJ2-6	TRBV5-6	15	many
TGTGCCAGCAGAGACCCCGGGACAGGGCTCGAGCAGTACTTC	CASRDPGTGLEQYF	TRBD1	TRBJ2-7	TRBV27	14	many
TGTGCCAGCAGCGGTGGGACTAGATCCGAGCAGTACTTC	CASSGGTRSEQYF	TRBD2	TRBJ2-7	TRBV7-2	13	many
TGCGCCAGCAGTGAACCGGGACAGGGGGCTTCAGATACGCAGTATTTT	CASSEPGQGASDTQYF	TRBD1	TRBJ2-3	TRBV10-1	16	many
TGTGCCAGCAGTATCCCCGGGGGGCTTGTCTGGTACGAGCAGTACTTC	CASSIPGGLVWYEQYF	NA	TRBJ2-7	TRBV2	16	many
TGTGCCAGCTCACCGATACAGGGAGTGGCCAACGTCCTGACTTTC	CASSPIQGVANVLTF	NA	TRBJ2-6	TRBV18	15	many
TGTGCCAGCAGCTTAGCGTTGCTAGCGGTAACTCAAGAGACCCAGTACTTC	CASSLALLAVTQETQYF	TRBD2	TRBJ2-5	TRBV7-6	17	many
TGTGCCAGCTCAGCTGGAGGGACTAGCGCTGCCTACGAGCAGTACTTC	CASSAGGTSAAYEQYF	TRBD2	TRBJ2-7	TRBV18	16	NA
TGCAGTGCTAGAGTCGGACAGGGGGCCTCCTACGAGCAGTACTTC	CSARVGQGASYEQYF	TRBD1	TRBJ2-7	TRBV20-1	15	few
TGCAGTGCTAGAGGGGGGAGGGACAGGGAAATGGGGGAGCTGTTTTTT	CSARGGRDREMGELFF	TRBD1	TRBJ2-2	TRBV20-1	16	many
TGTGCCAGCAGCCGAGGACAGGGAGAGGGCTACACCTTC	CASSRGQGEGYTF	TRBD1	TRBJ1-2	TRBV7-9	13	many
TGCAGTGCTAGTCGTCGGACACAGACTAATGAAAAACTGTTTTTT	CSASRRTQTNEKLFF	NA	TRBJ1-4	TRBV20-1	15	many
TGTGCCATCAAGGCTAGCGGGGGGTCCCCCACCGGGGAGCTGTTTTTT	CAIKASGGSPTGELFF	TRBD2	TRBJ2-2	TRBV10-3	16	medium-sized
TGTGCCAGCAGCATACCACAGGGGGACTACCCAACTAGCACAGATACGCAGTATTTT	CASSIPQGDYPTSTDTQYF	NA	TRBJ2-3	TRBV13	19	NA
TGTGCCAGCAGCCCAAGGAGGGGGGCCACCACCTTC	CASSPRRGATTF	NA	TRBJ1-2	TRBV7-9	12	many
TGTGCCAGCACACCGACAGGGAGGGCTGAAGCTTTCTTT	CASTPTGRAEAFF	TRBD1	TRBJ1-1	TRBV12-3/TRBV12-4	13	NA
TGTGCCAGGAGCTTGACGGACCAGGGGGCCCGCTCCTACGAGCAGTACTTC	CARSLTDQGARSYEQYF	TRBD1	TRBJ2-7	TRBV5-6	17	many
TGTGCCAGCAGTTTATGTGGGTACGAGCAGTACTTC	CASSLCGYEQYF	NA	TRBJ2-7	TRBV12-3/TRBV12-4	12	NA
TGCGCCAGCAGCTTGGGCACAGAGAGGGGGGCTAACTATCGCCCGCTACAGAACTATGGCTACACCTTC	CASSLGTERGANYRPLQNYGYTF	NA	TRBJ1-2	TRBV5-1	23	few
TGTGCCAGCAGCCAAGATCTAGGATCCTACGAGCAGTACTTC	CASSQDLGSYEQYF	NA	TRBJ2-7	TRBV14	14	many
TGCAGCGCTACGATCGACGGGTTCAATCAGCCCCAGCATTTT	CSATIDGFNQPQHF	NA	TRBJ1-5	TRBV29-1	14	few
TGTGCCAGCAGTGCCTCAGGGAGCTCCTACAATGAGCAGTTCTTC	CASSASGSSYNEQFF	NA	TRBJ2-1	TRBV5-6	15	many
TGTGCCAGCAGACCGAGGACTAGCGGGGGTGAGACCCAGTACTTC	CASRPRTSGGETQYF	TRBD2	TRBJ2-5	TRBV12-3/TRBV12-4	15	many
TGTGCCAGCAGCGTCAGGGGGGGTCAGCCCCAGCATTTT	CASSVRGGQPQHF	TRBD1	TRBJ1-5	TRBV7-2	13	few
TGCGCCAGCAGTGAGCCCGGAATCGGGTACTCCTACAATGAGCAGTTCTTC	CASSEPGIGYSYNEQFF	NA	TRBJ2-1	TRBV10-2	17	many
TGTGCCAGCAGTTTCCCTAGTGCCGGGGGGGGCTACAATGAGCAGTTCTTC	CASSFPSAGGGYNEQFF	TRBD2	TRBJ2-1	TRBV6-6	17	many
TGTGCCAGCAGCTGCGGTAATGAGCAGTTCTTC	CASSCGNEQFF	NA	TRBJ2-1	TRBV7-9	11	many
TGTGCCAGTAACCAACTGGGACAGAGGAACACTGAAGCTTTCTTT	CASNQLGQRNTEAFF	TRBD1	TRBJ1-1	TRBV19	15	NA
TGTGCCAGCAGCTTAGGGACCGGGGAGCTGTTTTTT	CASSLGTGELFF	NA	TRBJ2-2	TRBV7-3	12	medium-sized
TGTGCCAGCAGCGCCCTGCCTCAAAGCTACACTGAAGCTTTCTTT	CASSALPQSYTEAFF	NA	TRBJ1-1	TRBV7-2	15	many
TGTGCCGCTTCAGGGGAAGGTTCCGGAGCTTTCTTT	CAASGEGSGAFF	NA	TRBJ1-1	TRBV6-1	12	many
TGTGCCAGCAGAACGTCTGCTAGCGGCACAGATACGCAGTATTTT	CASRTSASGTDTQYF	NA	TRBJ2-3	TRBV6-6	15	NA
TGTGCCAGTAGGAGGTCGGCTGCAGCTGAAGCTTTCTTT	CASRRSAAAEAFF	NA	TRBJ1-1	TRBV19	13	NA
TGCGCCAGCAGCCCCGGGACACAGAATCAGCCCCAGCATTTT	CASSPGTQNQPQHF	NA	TRBJ1-5	TRBV5-1	14	NA
TGTGCCAGTAGTATGGGAGGGACTAGCGGCTTTCTAGATGCCTACGAGCAGTACTTC	CASSMGGTSGFLDAYEQYF	TRBD2	TRBJ2-7	TRBV19	19	NA
TGCAGTGCTGACAACCGGGACCGACAAGAGACCCAGTACTTC	CSADNRDRQETQYF	NA	TRBJ2-5	TRBV20-1	14	many
TGTGCCAGCAGTCCCGGGACAGGGTCCTACGAGCAGTACTTC	CASSPGTGSYEQYF	TRBD1	TRBJ2-7	TRBV12-3/TRBV12-4	14	medium-sized
TGTGCCAGCAGCAAAGCTGTATCCCAACGGACTGGAAACACCATATATTTT	CASSKAVSQRTGNTIYF	NA	TRBJ1-3	TRBV21-1	17	many
TGTGCCAGCAGCCACAATACGCAGTATTTT	CASSHNTQYF	NA	TRBJ2-3	TRBV6-1	10	many
TGTGCCAGCAGTGATGTGACAGCAGGCGAGCAGTACTTC	CASSDVTAGEQYF	NA	TRBJ2-7	TRBV2	13	NA
TGCAGCGTTGAAGGAGGGGAGTTGGCCAAAAACATTCAGTACTTC	CSVEGGELAKNIQYF	NA	TRBJ2-4	TRBV29-1	15	medium-sized
TGTGCCAGCAGCTTGTACTGGGGGAGTACCAATCAGCCCCAGCATTTT	CASSLYWGSTNQPQHF	NA	TRBJ1-5	TRBV5-6	16	few